A selection of T cell receptor beta chains follows, all from one sample in a study of regulatory T cells. Produced via immunoSEQ multiplex PCR; TCRdb's table is partial and in-frame only. Counted here are 30,000 to 40,000 clones, 93% occurring once; the ten biggest clones make up around 0.94%. The sample consisted of conventional CD4+ T cells sorted from blood. These receptors were collected from a child aged 2 to 10 with CD3G deficiency. Both conserved end residues are part of each CDR3. The D gene is left open where the match is weak. Clone size appears in some rows only: once, few, many, or a class for an expanded clone.

v_gene: TRBV28
j_gene: TRBJ1-2
d_gene: NA
abundance: NA
CDR3nt: TGTGCCAGCAGTCCCGGGTCCCTCTATGGCTACACCTTC
CDR3aa: CASSPGSLYGYTF

v_gene: TRBV28
j_gene: TRBJ1-4
d_gene: TRBD1
abundance: once
CDR3nt: TGTGCCAGCAGTACCCGGACAGGGGGCGTGGAGAAACTGTTTTTT
CDR3aa: CASSTRTGGVEKLFF

v_gene: TRBV28
j_gene: TRBJ2-1
d_gene: TRBD2
abundance: NA
CDR3nt: TGTGCCAGCAGGAATAGCGGGAGGAATGAGCAGTTCTTC
CDR3aa: CASRNSGRNEQFF

v_gene: TRBV5-1
j_gene: TRBJ2-7
d_gene: TRBD2
abundance: NA
CDR3nt: TGCGCCAGCAGCTCGACTAGCGGGTCGTACGAGCAGTACTTC
CDR3aa: CASSSTSGSYEQYF

v_gene: TRBV19
j_gene: TRBJ2-2
d_gene: TRBD1
abundance: NA
CDR3nt: TGTGCCAGTAGGGTCACAGGGGCGTGGACCGGGGAGCTGTTTTTT
CDR3aa: CASRVTGAWTGELFF

v_gene: TRBV28
j_gene: TRBJ1-4
d_gene: NA
abundance: NA
CDR3nt: TGTGCCAGCAGACTTGGCCACAATAGGGATGAAAAACTGTTTTTT
CDR3aa: CASRLGHNRDEKLFF

v_gene: TRBV28
j_gene: TRBJ2-7
d_gene: NA
abundance: once
CDR3nt: TGTGCCAGCAGTTTCGGCAACCGCTACGAGCAGTACTTC
CDR3aa: CASSFGNRYEQYF

v_gene: TRBV28
j_gene: TRBJ1-5
d_gene: TRBD1
abundance: NA
CDR3nt: TGTGCCACTCGGACAGGGAATCAGCCCCAGCATTTT
CDR3aa: CATRTGNQPQHF

v_gene: TRBV5-1
j_gene: TRBJ1-3
d_gene: NA
abundance: NA
CDR3nt: TGCGCCAGCAGCTCCCCCGACACACACTCTGGAAACACCATATATTTT
CDR3aa: CASSSPDTHSGNTIYF

v_gene: TRBV10-3
j_gene: TRBJ2-3
d_gene: TRBD2
abundance: NA
CDR3nt: TGTGCCATCAGTGATGGACTAGCGGGAGCGTCAGATACGCAGTATTTT
CDR3aa: CAISDGLAGASDTQYF

v_gene: TRBV28
j_gene: TRBJ2-7
d_gene: TRBD2
abundance: NA
CDR3nt: TGTGCCAGCAGTTTATCGGGCGGGAGGGTCCACGAGCAGTACTTC
CDR3aa: CASSLSGGRVHEQYF

v_gene: TRBV6-4
j_gene: TRBJ2-6
d_gene: NA
abundance: once
CDR3nt: TGTGCCAGCAGGACAGGTCTGAGGGGCTCTGGGGCCAACGTCCTGACTTTC
CDR3aa: CASRTGLRGSGANVLTF

v_gene: TRBV5-1
j_gene: TRBJ2-3
d_gene: TRBD2
abundance: once
CDR3nt: TGCGCCAGCAGCGCGGGACTAGCGGGAGCGGGAGATACGCAGTATTTT
CDR3aa: CASSAGLAGAGDTQYF

v_gene: TRBV6-1
j_gene: TRBJ1-2
d_gene: NA
abundance: NA
CDR3nt: TGTGCCAGCAGCGCGCCCTATCGGGTAAACTATGGCTACACCTTC
CDR3aa: CASSAPYRVNYGYTF

v_gene: TRBV28
j_gene: TRBJ2-1
d_gene: NA
abundance: once
CDR3nt: TGTGCCAGCAGTTTAGAGGGTAGAAATGAGCAGTTCTTC
CDR3aa: CASSLEGRNEQFF

v_gene: TRBV6-1
j_gene: TRBJ2-2
d_gene: TRBD1
abundance: NA
CDR3nt: TGTGCCAGCAGAAAACAGGGGGCGCGCACCGGGGAGCTGTTTTTT
CDR3aa: CASRKQGARTGELFF

v_gene: TRBV6-1
j_gene: TRBJ1-2
d_gene: NA
abundance: NA
CDR3nt: TGTGCCAGCAGGCTAGGAGGGTCGAACTATGGCTACACCTTC
CDR3aa: CASRLGGSNYGYTF

v_gene: TRBV5-1
j_gene: TRBJ1-2
d_gene: NA
abundance: NA
CDR3nt: TGCGCCAGCAGCTTGGCGCCCGGAAATGGCTACACCTTC
CDR3aa: CASSLAPGNGYTF

v_gene: TRBV10-3
j_gene: TRBJ1-2
d_gene: NA
abundance: NA
CDR3nt: TGTGCCATCAGTGAGTCCCGGGGCTATGGCTACACCTTC
CDR3aa: CAISESRGYGYTF

v_gene: TRBV18
j_gene: TRBJ2-7
d_gene: NA
abundance: NA
CDR3nt: TGTGCCAGCTCCCGGGAGCGTTCTCGGGAGCAGTACTTC
CDR3aa: CASSRERSREQYF

v_gene: TRBV7-2
j_gene: TRBJ2-6
d_gene: TRBD1
abundance: NA
CDR3nt: TGTGCCAGCAGTTCTACAGGACAGGGGAGTCACTCTGGGGCCAACGTCCTGACTTTC
CDR3aa: CASSSTGQGSHSGANVLTF

v_gene: TRBV6-1
j_gene: TRBJ2-1
d_gene: TRBD2
abundance: few
CDR3nt: TGTGCCAGCAGGAAAGCGGGATTCTACAATGAGCAGTTCTTC
CDR3aa: CASRKAGFYNEQFF

v_gene: TRBV19
j_gene: TRBJ2-1
d_gene: TRBD2
abundance: NA
CDR3nt: TGTGCCAGTAGTCCTAGTATAGCGGGAGGGTTTTACAATGAGCAGTTCTTC
CDR3aa: CASSPSIAGGFYNEQFF

v_gene: TRBV5-1
j_gene: TRBJ2-7
d_gene: NA
abundance: NA
CDR3nt: TGCGCCAGCAGCTTAGGTGACAGTTTCCACGAGCAGTACTTC
CDR3aa: CASSLGDSFHEQYF

v_gene: TRBV10-3
j_gene: TRBJ1-1
d_gene: NA
abundance: once
CDR3nt: TGTGCCCCCCAGGGACACGCGATTTGTCCTGAAGCTTTCTTT
CDR3aa: CAPQGHAICPEAFF

v_gene: TRBV12-2
j_gene: TRBJ2-1
d_gene: NA
abundance: NA
CDR3nt: TGTGCAAGTCGCCCCTCTAGCGGCAATGAGCAGTTCTTC
CDR3aa: CASRPSSGNEQFF

v_gene: TRBV7-2
j_gene: TRBJ2-3
d_gene: NA
abundance: NA
CDR3nt: TGTGCCAGCAGCTTTCCGTGGGATACGCAGTATTTT
CDR3aa: CASSFPWDTQYF

v_gene: TRBV21-1
j_gene: TRBJ1-5
d_gene: NA
abundance: NA
CDR3nt: TGTGCCAGCAGCAAAGAAGGGGTAAAAGGGCCCCAGCATTTT
CDR3aa: CASSKEGVKGPQHF

v_gene: TRBV6-1
j_gene: TRBJ1-2
d_gene: NA
abundance: NA
CDR3nt: TGTGCCAGCAGTGAACCCCCCAGGAACTATGGCTACACCTTC
CDR3aa: CASSEPPRNYGYTF

v_gene: TRBV5-1
j_gene: TRBJ2-3
d_gene: TRBD2
abundance: once
CDR3nt: TGCGCCAGCAGCTTGGGGGCTAGCGGGAGAGCGGATACGCAGTATTTT
CDR3aa: CASSLGASGRADTQYF

v_gene: TRBV7-8
j_gene: TRBJ2-3
d_gene: NA
abundance: NA
CDR3nt: TGTGCCAGCAGCTCCAACATGGAGGATACGCAGTATTTT
CDR3aa: CASSSNMEDTQYF

v_gene: TRBV20-1
j_gene: TRBJ2-1
d_gene: NA
abundance: NA
CDR3nt: TGCAGTGCTAGAGGGTTCGGTGAGCAGTTCTTC
CDR3aa: CSARGFGEQFF

v_gene: TRBV15
j_gene: TRBJ1-2
d_gene: TRBD1
abundance: NA
CDR3nt: TGTGCCACCAGCTTGCGGACAGGGGGCAACTATGGCTACACCTTC
CDR3aa: CATSLRTGGNYGYTF

v_gene: TRBV19
j_gene: TRBJ2-3
d_gene: NA
abundance: NA
CDR3nt: TGTGCCAGTAGATTCGGGGGGCCCTCTAGCACAGATACGCAGTATTTT
CDR3aa: CASRFGGPSSTDTQYF

v_gene: TRBV7-8
j_gene: TRBJ2-5
d_gene: TRBD2
abundance: NA
CDR3nt: TGTGCCAGCAGCCTCGGGAGGAGGGTAGGGGAGACCCAGTACTTC
CDR3aa: CASSLGRRVGETQYF

v_gene: TRBV4-1
j_gene: TRBJ2-6
d_gene: TRBD2
abundance: NA
CDR3nt: TGCGCCAGCAGCCCACTAGCGGGGGCTGGGGCCAACGTCCTGACTTTC
CDR3aa: CASSPLAGAGANVLTF

v_gene: TRBV28
j_gene: TRBJ2-7
d_gene: NA
abundance: NA
CDR3nt: TGTGCCAGCTCCGCGGCTGGCTACGAGCAGTACTTC
CDR3aa: CASSAAGYEQYF

v_gene: TRBV28
j_gene: TRBJ2-3
d_gene: TRBD1
abundance: NA
CDR3nt: TGTGCCAGCAGTTTAAGTCCCGGGACAGGGGCCTACACAGATACGCAGTATTTT
CDR3aa: CASSLSPGTGAYTDTQYF

v_gene: TRBV6-1
j_gene: TRBJ1-1
d_gene: NA
abundance: NA
CDR3nt: TGTGCCAGCAGTGAATTTGGGCGCACTGAAGCTTTCTTT
CDR3aa: CASSEFGRTEAFF

v_gene: TRBV5-1
j_gene: TRBJ1-2
d_gene: TRBD1
abundance: few
CDR3nt: TGCGCCAGCAGCTACGGGACAGGCTATGGCTACACCTTC
CDR3aa: CASSYGTGYGYTF

v_gene: TRBV6-1
j_gene: TRBJ2-4
d_gene: NA
abundance: NA
CDR3nt: TGTGCCAGCAGTGAAAGGGTCTCCGGGATTCAGTACTTC
CDR3aa: CASSERVSGIQYF

v_gene: TRBV28
j_gene: TRBJ2-7
d_gene: TRBD1
abundance: NA
CDR3nt: TGTGCCAGCAGTGACAGGGGAGTAAACCTTAAGATTTCCTACGAGCAGTACTTC
CDR3aa: CASSDRGVNLKISYEQYF

v_gene: TRBV4-1
j_gene: TRBJ2-2
d_gene: TRBD1
abundance: NA
CDR3nt: TGCGCCAGCAGCCTGTCCGGGACAGGTATCGGCGGGGAGCTGTTTTTT
CDR3aa: CASSLSGTGIGGELFF